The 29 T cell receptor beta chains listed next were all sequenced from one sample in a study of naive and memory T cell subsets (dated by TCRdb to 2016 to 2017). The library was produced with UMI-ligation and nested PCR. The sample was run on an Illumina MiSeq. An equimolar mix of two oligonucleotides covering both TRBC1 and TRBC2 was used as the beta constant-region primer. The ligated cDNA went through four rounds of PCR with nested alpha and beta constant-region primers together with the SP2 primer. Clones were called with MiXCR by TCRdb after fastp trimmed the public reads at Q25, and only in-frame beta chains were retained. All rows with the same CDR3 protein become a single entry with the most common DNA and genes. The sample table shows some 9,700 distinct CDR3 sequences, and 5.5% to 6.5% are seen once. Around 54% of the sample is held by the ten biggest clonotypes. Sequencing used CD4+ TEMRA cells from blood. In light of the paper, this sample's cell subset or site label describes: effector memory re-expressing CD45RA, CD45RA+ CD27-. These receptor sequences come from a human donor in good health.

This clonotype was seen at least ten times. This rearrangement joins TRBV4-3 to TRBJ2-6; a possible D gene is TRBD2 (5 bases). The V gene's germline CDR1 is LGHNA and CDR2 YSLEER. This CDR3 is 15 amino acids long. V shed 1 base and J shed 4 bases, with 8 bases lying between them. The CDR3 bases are TGCGCCAGCAGCCAAGGAGGGTCCGGGGCCAACGTCCTGACTTTC. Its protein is CASSQGGSGANVLTF.

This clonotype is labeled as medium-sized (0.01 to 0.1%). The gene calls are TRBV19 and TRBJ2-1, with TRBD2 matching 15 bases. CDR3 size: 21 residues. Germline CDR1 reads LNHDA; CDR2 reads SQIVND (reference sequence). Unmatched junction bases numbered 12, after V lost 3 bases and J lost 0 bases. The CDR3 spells CASSISGPGLAGGGSYNEQFF. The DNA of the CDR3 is TGTGCCAGTAGTATTAGTGGTCCGGGACTAGCGGGAGGAGGCTCCTACAATGAGCAGTTCTTC.

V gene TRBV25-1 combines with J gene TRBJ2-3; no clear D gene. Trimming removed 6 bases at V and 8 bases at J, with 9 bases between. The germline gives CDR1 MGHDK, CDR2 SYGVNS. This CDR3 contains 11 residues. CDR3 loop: CASSLFLTQYF. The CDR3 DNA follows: TGTGCCAGCAGCCTGTTCCTTACGCAGTATTTT.

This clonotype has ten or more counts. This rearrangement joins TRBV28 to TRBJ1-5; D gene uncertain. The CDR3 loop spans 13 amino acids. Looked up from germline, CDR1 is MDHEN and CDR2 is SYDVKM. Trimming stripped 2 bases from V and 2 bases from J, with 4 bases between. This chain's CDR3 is CASSLSRNQPQHF. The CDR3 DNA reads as TGTGCCAGCAGTTTAAGCCGCAATCAGCCCCAGCATTTT.

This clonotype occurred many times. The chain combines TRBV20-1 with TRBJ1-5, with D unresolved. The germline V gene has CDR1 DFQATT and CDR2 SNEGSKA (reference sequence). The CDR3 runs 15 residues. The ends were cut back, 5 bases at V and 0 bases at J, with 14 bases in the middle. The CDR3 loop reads CSALQLAYSNQPQHF. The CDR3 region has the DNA TGCAGTGCTCTACAGTTGGCCTATAGCAATCAGCCCCAGCATTTT.

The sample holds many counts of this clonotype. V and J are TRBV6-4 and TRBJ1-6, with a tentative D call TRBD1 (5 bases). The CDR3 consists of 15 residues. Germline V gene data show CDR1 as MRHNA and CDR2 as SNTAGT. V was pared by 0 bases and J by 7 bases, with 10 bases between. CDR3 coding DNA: TGTGCCAGCAGTGACTCTCGGGAGGGGAATTCACCCCTCCACTTT. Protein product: CASSDSREGNSPLHF.

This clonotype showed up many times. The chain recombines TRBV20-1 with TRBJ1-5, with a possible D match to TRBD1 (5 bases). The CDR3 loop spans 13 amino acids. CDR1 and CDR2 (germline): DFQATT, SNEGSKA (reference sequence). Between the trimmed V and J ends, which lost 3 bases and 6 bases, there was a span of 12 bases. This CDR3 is CSARVAGSQPQHF. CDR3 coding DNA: TGCAGTGCTAGGGTAGCAGGGAGTCAGCCCCAGCATTTT.

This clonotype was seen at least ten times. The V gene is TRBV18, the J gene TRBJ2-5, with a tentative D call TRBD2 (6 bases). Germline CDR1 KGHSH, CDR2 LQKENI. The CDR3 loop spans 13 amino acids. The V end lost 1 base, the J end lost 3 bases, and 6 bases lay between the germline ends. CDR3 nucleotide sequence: TGTGCCAGCTCACCACTAGCGGAAGAGACCCAGTACTTC. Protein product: CASSPLAEETQYF.

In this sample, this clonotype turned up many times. CDR3 coding DNA: TGTGCCAGCAGTTTATGGCCTATCAGCTCCTATAATTCACCCCTCCACTTT. It yields the protein CASSLWPISSYNSPLHF. The chain employs TRBV27 and TRBJ1-6; D call uncertain. Trimming left V 1 base short and J 0 bases short, with 10 bases between. The CDR3 spans 17 residues. Germline lookup yields CDR1 MNHEY and CDR2 SMNVEV (reference sequence).

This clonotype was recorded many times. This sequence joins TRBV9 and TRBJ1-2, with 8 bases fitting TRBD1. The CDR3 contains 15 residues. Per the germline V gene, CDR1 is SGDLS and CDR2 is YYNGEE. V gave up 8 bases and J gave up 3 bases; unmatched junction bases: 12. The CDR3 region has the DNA TGTGCCAGGCCGAAGGGGACAGGATGGGACTATGGCTACACCTTC. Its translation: CARPKGTGWDYGYTF.

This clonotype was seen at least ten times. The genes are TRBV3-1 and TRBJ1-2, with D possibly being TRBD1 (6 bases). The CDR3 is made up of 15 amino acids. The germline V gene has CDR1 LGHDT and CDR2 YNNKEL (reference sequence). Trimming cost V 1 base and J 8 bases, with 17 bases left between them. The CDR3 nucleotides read TGTGCCAGCAGCCAAGGGACAGTTCCCTTTACCGGCTACACCTTC. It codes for CASSQGTVPFTGYTF.

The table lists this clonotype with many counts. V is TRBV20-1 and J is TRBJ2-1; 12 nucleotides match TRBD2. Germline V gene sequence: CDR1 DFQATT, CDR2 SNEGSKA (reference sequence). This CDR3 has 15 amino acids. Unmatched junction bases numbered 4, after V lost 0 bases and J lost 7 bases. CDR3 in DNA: TGCAGTGCTAGAGATACAACTAGCGGGGGGAATGAGCAGTTCTTC. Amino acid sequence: CSARDTTSGGNEQFF.

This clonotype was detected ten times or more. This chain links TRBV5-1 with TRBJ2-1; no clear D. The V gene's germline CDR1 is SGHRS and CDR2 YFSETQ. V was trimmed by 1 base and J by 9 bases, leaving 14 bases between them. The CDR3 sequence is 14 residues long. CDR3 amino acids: CASSLTSFDLEQFF. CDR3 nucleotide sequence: TGCGCCAGCAGCTTGACCTCTTTCGACCTTGAGCAGTTCTTC.

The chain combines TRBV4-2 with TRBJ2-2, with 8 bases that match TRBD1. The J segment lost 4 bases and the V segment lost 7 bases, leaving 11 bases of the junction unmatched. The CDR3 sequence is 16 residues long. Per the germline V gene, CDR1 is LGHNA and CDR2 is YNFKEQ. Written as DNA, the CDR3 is TGTGCCAGCATGTCTCGGGGACAGGATTTCACCGGGGAGCTGTTTTTT. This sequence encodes CASMSRGQDFTGELFF.

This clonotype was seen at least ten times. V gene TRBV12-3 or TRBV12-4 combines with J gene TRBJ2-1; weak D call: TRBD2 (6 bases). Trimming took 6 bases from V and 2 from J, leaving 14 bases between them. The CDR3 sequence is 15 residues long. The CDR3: CASRPSASAYNEQFF. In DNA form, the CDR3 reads TGTGCCAGCAGACCCTCGGCTAGCGCCTACAATGAGCAGTTCTTC.

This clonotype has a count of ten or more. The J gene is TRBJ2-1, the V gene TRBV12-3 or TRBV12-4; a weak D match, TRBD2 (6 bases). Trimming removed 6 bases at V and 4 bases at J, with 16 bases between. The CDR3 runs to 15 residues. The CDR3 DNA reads TGTGCCAGCAGAACCGGGACTTCTTCGTACAATGAGCAGTTCTTC. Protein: CASRTGTSSYNEQFF.

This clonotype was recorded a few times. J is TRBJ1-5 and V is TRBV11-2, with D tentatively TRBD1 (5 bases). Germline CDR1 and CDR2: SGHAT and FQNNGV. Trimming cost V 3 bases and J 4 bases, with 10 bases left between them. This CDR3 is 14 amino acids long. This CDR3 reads CASSLQGGNQPQHF. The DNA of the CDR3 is TGTGCCAGCAGCTTGCAGGGTGGGAATCAGCCCCAGCATTTT.

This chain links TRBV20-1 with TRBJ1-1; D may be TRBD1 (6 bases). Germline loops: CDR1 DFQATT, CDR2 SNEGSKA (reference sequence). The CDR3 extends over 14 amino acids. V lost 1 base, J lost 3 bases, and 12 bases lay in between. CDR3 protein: CSARVLGAYTEAFF. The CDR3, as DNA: TGCAGTGCTAGAGTTCTGGGGGCTTACACTGAAGCTTTCTTT.

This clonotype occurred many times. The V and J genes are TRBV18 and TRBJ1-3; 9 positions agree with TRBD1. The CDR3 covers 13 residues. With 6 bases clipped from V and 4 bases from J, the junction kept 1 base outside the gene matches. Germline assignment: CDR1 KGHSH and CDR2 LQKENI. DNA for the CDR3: TGTGCCAGCTCCGGGACAGGGGGAAACACCATATATTTT. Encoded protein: CASSGTGGNTIYF. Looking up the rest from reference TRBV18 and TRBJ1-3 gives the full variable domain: NAGVMQNPRHLVRRRGQEARLRCSPMKGHSHVYWYRQLPEEGLKFMVYLQKENIIDESGMPKERFSAEFPKEGPSILRIQQVVRGDSAAYFCASSGTGGNTIYFGEGSWLTVV.

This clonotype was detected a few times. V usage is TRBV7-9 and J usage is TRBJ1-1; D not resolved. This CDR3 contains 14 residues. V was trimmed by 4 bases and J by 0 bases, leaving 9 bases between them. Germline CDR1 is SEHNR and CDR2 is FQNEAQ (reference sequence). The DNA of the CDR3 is TGTGCCAGCAGCTCCCTGGCTTTGAACACTGAAGCTTTCTTT. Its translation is CASSSLALNTEAFF.

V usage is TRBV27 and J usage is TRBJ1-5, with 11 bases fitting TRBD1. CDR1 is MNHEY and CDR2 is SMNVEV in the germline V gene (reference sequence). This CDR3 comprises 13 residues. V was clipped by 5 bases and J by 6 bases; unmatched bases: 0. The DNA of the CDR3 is TGTGCCAGCAGTGGGACAGGGGGTCAGCCCCAGCATTTT. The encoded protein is CASSGTGGQPQHF.

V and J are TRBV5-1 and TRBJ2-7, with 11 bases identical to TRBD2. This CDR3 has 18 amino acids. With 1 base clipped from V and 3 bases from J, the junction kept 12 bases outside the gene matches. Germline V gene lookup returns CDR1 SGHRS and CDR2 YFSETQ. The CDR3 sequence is CASSLLVLAGENIYEQYF. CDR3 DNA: TGCGCCAGCAGCTTGCTCGTACTAGCGGGAGAAAATATCTACGAGCAGTACTTC.

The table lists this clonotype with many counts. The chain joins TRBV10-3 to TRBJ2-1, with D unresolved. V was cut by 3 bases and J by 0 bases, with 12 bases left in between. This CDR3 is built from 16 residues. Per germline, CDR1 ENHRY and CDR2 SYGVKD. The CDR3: CAISDPFDSSYNEQFF. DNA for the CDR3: TGTGCCATCAGTGACCCGTTCGATAGCTCCTACAATGAGCAGTTCTTC.

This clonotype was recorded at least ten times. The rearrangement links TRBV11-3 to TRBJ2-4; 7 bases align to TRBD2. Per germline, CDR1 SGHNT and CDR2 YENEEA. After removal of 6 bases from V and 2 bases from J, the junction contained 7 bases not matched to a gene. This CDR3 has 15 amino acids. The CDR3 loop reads CASSRMGGTKNIQYF. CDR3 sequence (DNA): TGTGCCAGCAGTAGGATGGGGGGGACCAAAAACATTCAGTACTTC.

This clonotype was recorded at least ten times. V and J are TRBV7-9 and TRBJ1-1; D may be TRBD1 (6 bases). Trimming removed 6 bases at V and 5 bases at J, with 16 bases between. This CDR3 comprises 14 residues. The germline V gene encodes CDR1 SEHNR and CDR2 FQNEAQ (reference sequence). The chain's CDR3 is CASSLQGFDTEAFF. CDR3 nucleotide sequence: TGTGCCAGCAGTTTACAGGGCTTTGATACTGAAGCTTTCTTT.

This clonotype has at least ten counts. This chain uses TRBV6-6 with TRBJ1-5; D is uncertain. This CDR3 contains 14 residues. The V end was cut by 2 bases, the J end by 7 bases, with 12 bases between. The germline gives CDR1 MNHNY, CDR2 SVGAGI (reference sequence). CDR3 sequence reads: CASSYDGEKQPQHF. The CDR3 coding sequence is TGTGCCAGCAGTTACGACGGGGAGAAACAGCCCCAGCATTTT.

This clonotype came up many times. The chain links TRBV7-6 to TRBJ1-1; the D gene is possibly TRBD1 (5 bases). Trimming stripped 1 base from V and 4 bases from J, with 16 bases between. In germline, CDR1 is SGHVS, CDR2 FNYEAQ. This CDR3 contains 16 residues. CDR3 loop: CASSLGPRGGTTEAFF. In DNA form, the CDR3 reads TGTGCCAGCAGCTTAGGTCCCCGGGGCGGGACCACTGAAGCTTTCTTT.

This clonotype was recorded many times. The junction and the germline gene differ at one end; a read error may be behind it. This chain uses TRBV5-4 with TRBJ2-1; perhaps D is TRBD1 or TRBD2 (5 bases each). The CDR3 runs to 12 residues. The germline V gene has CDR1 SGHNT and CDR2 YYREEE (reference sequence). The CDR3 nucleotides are TGTGCCAGCAGCTTGGGGGGGAAGTCACCCCAGTTC. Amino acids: CASSLGGKSPQF. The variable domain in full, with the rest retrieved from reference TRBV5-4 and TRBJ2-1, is ETGVTQSPTHLIKTRGQQVTLRCSSQSGHNTVSWYQQALGQGPQFIFQYYREEENGRGNFPPRFSGLQFPNYSSELNVNALELDDSALYLCASSLGGKSPQFGPGTRLTVL.

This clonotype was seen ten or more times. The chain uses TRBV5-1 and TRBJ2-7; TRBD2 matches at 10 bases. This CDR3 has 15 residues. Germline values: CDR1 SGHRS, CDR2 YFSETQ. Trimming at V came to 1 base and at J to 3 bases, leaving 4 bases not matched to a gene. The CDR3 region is CASSLPSGSGYEQYF. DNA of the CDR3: TGCGCCAGCAGCTTGCCTAGCGGGAGCGGCTACGAGCAGTACTTC.